This T cell receptor (beta chain) emerged from a study of T-cell reconstitution after alpha-beta-depleted transplantation in children. This clonotype appeared a few times. For TCRbeta, the library was prepared with unique molecular identifiers. TCRdb reprocessed the PCR reads with MiXCR, giving one entry per CDR3 protein. Of some 450,000 distinct CDR3 sequences listed, around two fifths are singletons. The sequencing here drew on PBMCs, taken before TCRalphabeta/CD19-depleted stem cell transplant. The TCR sequence derives from a girl aged 2-15 years with aplastic anemia, due to receive a stem cell transplant.

CDR3 sequence (DNA): TGTGCCAGCAGTTTATACACAAGTACGGGCGCTGAAGCTTTCTTT. Amino acids: CASSLYTSTGAEAFF. The J gene is TRBJ1-1, the V gene TRBV27, with D hard to call. Germline V CDR1 and CDR2: MNHEY, SMNVEV (reference sequence). There are 15 residues in the CDR3. V was cut by 1 base and J by 6 bases, with 15 bases left in between.